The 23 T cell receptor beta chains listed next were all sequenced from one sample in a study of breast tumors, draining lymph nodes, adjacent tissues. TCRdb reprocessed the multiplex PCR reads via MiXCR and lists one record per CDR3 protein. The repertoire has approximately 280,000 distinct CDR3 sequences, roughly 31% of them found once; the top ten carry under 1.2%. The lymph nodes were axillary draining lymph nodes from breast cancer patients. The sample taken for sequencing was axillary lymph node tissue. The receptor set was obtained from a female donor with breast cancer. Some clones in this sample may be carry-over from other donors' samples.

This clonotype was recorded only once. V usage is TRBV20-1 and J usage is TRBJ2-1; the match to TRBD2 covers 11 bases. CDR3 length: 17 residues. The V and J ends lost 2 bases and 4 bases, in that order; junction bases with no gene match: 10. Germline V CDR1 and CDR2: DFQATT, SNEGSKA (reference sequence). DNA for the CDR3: TGCAGTGCTAGATCCGACAGACTAGCGGGATTTTACAATGAGCAGTTCTTC. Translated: CSARSDRLAGFYNEQFF.

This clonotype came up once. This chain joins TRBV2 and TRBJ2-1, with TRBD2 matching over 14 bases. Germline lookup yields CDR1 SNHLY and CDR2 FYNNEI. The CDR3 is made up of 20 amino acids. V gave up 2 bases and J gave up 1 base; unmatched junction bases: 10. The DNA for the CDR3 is TGTGCCAGCAGTGAACTTCGACTAGCGGGAGGGCCTTGGTCCTACAATGAGCAGTTCTTC. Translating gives CASSELRLAGGPWSYNEQFF.

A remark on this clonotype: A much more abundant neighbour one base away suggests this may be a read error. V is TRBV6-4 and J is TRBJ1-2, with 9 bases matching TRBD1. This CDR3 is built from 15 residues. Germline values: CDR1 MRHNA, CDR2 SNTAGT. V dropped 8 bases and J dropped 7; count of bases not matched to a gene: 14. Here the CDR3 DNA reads TGTGCCAGCGGACGTAGCCCGGGACAGGGATCTGGCTACACCTTC. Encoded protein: CASGRSPGQGSGYTF.

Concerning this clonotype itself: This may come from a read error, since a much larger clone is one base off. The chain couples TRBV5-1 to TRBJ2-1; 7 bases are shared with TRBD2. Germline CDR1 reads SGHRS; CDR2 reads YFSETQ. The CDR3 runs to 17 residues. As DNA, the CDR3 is TGCGCCAGCAGCTTAAGGCTCGCGGGAGAAATCTACAATGGGCAGTTCTTC. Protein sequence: CASSLRLAGEIYNGQFF.

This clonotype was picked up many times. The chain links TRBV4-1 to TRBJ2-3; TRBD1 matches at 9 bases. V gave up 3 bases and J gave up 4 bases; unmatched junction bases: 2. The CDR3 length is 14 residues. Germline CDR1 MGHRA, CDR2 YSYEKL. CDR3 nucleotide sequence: TGCGCCAGCAGCCAGACAGGGGGACCAGATACGCAGTATTTT. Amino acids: CASSQTGGPDTQYF.

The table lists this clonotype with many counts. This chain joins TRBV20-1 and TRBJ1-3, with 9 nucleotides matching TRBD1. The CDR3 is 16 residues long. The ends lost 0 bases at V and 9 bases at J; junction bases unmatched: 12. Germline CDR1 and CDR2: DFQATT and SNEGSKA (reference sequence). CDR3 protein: CSARDQDRGPVGTIYF. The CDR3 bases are TGCAGTGCTAGAGATCAGGACAGGGGCCCGGTTGGCACCATATATTTT.

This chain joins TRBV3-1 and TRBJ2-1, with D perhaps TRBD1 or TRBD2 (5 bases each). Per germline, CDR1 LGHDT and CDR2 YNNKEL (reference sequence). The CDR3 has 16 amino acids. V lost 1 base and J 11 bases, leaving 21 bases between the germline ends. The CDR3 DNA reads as TGTGCCAGCAGCCAAGCCCACGGTGTGACGGGACCTAAGCAGTTCTTC. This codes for CASSQAHGVTGPKQFF.

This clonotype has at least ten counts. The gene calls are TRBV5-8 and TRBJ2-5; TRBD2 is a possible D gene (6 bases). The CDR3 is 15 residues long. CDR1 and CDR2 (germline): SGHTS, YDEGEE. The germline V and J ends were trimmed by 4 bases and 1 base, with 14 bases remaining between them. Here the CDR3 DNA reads TGTGCCAGCAGCCCCGGGCCGGGACTCCAAGAGACCCAGTACTTC. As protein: CASSPGPGLQETQYF.

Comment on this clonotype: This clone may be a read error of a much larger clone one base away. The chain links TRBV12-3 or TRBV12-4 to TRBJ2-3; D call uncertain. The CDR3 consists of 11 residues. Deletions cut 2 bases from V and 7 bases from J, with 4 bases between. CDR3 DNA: TGTGCCAGCAGTTTAATGTATACGCAGTATTTT. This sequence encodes CASSLMYTQYF.

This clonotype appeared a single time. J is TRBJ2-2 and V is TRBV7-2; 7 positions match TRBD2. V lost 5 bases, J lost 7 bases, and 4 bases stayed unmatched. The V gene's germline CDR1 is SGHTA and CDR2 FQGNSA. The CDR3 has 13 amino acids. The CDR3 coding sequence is TGTGCCAGCAGCCTCTGGACTAGCGGGGAGCTGTTTTTT. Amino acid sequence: CASSLWTSGELFF.

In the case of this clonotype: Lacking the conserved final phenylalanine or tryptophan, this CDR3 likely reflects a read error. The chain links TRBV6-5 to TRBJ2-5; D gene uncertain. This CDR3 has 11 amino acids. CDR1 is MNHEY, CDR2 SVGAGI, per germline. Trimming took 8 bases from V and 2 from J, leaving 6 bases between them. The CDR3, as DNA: TGTGCCAGCGGTGCTCAAGAGACCCAGTACCTC. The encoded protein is CASGAQETQYL.

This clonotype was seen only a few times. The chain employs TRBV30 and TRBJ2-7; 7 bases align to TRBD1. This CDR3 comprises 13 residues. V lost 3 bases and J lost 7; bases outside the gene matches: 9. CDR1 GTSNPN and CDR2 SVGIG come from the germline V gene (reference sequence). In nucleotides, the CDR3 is TGTGCCTGGAGGAACCCGGACAGGTCTGAGCAGTACTTC. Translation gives CAWRNPDRSEQYF.

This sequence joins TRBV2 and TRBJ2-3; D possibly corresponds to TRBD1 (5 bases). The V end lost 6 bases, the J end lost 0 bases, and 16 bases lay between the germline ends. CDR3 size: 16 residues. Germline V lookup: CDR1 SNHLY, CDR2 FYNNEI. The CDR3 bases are TGTGCCAGCAGCTTGGGGCTAGGGGCTAGCACAGATACGCAGTATTTT. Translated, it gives CASSLGLGASTDTQYF.

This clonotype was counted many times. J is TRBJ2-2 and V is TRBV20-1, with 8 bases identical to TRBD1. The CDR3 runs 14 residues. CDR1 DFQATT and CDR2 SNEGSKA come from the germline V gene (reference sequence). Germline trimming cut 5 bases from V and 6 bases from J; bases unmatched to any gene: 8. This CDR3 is CSARPDREPGELFF. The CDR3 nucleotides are TGCAGTGCTCGGCCGGACAGGGAACCCGGGGAGCTGTTTTTT.

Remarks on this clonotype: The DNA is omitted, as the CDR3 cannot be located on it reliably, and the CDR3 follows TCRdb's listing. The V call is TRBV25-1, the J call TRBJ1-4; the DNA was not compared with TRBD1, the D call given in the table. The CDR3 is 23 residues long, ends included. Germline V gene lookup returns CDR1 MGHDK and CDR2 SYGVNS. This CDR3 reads CASSDSRGGGYTFGSGTNEKLFF.

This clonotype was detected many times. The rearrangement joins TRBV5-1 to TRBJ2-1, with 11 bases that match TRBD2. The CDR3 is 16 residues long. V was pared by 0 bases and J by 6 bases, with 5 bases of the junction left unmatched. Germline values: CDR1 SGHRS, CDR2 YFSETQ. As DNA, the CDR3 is TGCGCCAGCAGCTTGGTAGCGGGAGGGCCACGCAATGAGCAGTTCTTC. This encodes CASSLVAGGPRNEQFF.

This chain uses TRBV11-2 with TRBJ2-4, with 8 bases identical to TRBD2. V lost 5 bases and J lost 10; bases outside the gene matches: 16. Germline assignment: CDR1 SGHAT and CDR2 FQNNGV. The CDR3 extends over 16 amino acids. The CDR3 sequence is CASSHLFTGGLRIQYF. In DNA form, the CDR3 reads TGTGCCAGCAGCCACCTCTTCACGGGAGGGCTTAGAATTCAGTACTTC.

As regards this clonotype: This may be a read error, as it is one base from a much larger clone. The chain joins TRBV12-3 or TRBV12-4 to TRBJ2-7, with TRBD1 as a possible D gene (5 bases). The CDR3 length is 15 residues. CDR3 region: CASSYLGGREYGQYF. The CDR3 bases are TGTGCCAGCAGTTACCTCGGCGGCAGGGAATACGGGCAGTACTTC.

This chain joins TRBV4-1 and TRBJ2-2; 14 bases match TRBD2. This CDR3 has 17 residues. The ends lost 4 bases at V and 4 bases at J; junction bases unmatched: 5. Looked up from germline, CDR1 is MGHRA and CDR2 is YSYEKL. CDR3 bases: TGCGCCAGCAGCCTTGGGACTAGCGGGAGTGCCACCGGGGAGCTGTTTTTT. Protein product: CASSLGTSGSATGELFF.

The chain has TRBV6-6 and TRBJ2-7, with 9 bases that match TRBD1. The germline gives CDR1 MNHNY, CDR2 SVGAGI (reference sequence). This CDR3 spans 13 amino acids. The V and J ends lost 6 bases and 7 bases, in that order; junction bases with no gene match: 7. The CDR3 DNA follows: TGTGCCAGCAGAGAGGGGACAGGGAATGAGCAGTACTTC. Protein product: CASREGTGNEQYF.

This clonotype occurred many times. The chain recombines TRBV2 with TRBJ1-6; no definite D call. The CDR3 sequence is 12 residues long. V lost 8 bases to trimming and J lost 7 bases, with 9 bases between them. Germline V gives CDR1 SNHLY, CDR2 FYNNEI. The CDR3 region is CASGRENSPLHF. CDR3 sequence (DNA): TGTGCCAGCGGGAGGGAAAATTCACCCCTCCACTTT.

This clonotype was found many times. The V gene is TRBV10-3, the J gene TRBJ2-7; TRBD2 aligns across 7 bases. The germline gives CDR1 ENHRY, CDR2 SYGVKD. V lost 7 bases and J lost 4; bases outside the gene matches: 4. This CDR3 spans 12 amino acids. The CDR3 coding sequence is TGTGCCATCACTAGCGGAACATACGAGCAGTACTTC. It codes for CAITSGTYEQYF.

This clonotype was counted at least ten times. CDR3 loop: CASSPGGSAYEQYF. CDR3 nucleotide sequence: TGCGCCAGCAGCCCCGGGGGGAGTGCGTACGAGCAGTACTTC. The gene calls are TRBV10-1 and TRBJ2-7, with 7 bases identical to TRBD2. The CDR3 length is 14 residues. The germline CDR1 and CDR2 sequences are WNHNN and SYGVQD (reference sequence). V lost 6 bases to trimming and J lost 4 bases; unmatched junction nucleotides: 9.